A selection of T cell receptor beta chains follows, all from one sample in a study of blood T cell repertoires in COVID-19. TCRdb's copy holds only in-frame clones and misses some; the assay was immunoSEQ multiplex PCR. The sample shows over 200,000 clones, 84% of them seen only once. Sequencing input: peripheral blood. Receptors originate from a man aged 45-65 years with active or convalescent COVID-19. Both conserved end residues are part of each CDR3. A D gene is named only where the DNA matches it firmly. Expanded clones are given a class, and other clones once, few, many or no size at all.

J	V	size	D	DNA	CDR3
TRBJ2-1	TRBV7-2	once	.	TGTGCCAGCAGCGCTGGTCCCCCACAGGGAACCTACAATGAGCAGTTCTTC	CASSAGPPQGTYNEQFF
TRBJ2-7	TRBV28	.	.	TGTGCCAGCAGTTTTGAGCCATACGAGCAGTACTTC	CASSFEPYEQYF
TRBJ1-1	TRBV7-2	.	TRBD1	TGTGCCAGCAGTAATACAGGGGGCACTGAAGCTTTCTTT	CASSNTGGTEAFF
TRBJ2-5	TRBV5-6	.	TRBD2	TGTGCCAGCAGCTTGGGACTAGCGGGGGGGCAAGAGACCCAGTACTTC	CASSLGLAGGQETQYF
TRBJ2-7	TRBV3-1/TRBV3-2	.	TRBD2	TGTGCCAGCAGCCAAGTGGAGGCGGGGGGGCGGCACGAGCAGTACTTC	CASSQVEAGGRHEQYF
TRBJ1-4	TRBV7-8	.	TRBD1	TGTGCCAGCAGCTTAGTAGGGTCAGGGGGCGCCGAAAAACTGTTTTTT	CASSLVGSGGAEKLFF
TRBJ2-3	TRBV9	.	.	TGTGCCAGCAGCGCCCGCGGACATTCCACAGATACGCAGTATTTT	CASSARGHSTDTQYF
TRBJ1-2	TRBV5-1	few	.	TGCGCCAGCAGCTACAACAAGATCTATGGCTACACCTTC	CASSYNKIYGYTF
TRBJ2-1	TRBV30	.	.	TGTGCCTGGAGTGTACAAGGACAGTACAATGAGCAGTTCTTC	CAWSVQGQYNEQFF
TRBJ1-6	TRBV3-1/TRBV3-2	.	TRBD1	TGTGCCAGCAGCCCAACGGACAGGTTCGAAAATTCACCCCTCCACTTT	CASSPTDRFENSPLHF
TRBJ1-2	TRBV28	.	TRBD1	TGTGCCAGCACCTTTCCCCGGGACAGGGACCCGAACTATGGCTACACCTTC	CASTFPRDRDPNYGYTF
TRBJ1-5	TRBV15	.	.	TGTGCCACCAGCAGAGACAGCCGAGGGCAGCCCCAGCATTTT	CATSRDSRGQPQHF
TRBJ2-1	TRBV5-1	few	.	TGCGCCAGCAGCCCCGGGACACTAGACAATGAGCAGTTCTTC	CASSPGTLDNEQFF
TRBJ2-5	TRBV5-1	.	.	TGCGCCAGCAGCTCGGGTTTCGGTCAGGGTAATCTAGAGACCCAGTACTTC	CASSSGFGQGNLETQYF
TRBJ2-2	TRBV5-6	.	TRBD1	TGTGCCAGCAGCGGGGAAGGACAGGGAGCCGGGGAGCTGTTTTTT	CASSGEGQGAGELFF
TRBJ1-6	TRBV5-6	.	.	TGTGCCAGCAGCCCTGGGGGGAGCTCCTATAATTCACCCCTCCACTTT	CASSPGGSSYNSPLHF
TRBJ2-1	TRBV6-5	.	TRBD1	TGTGCCAGCAGGGACTGGACAGGGAACAATGAGCAGTTCTTC	CASRDWTGNNEQFF
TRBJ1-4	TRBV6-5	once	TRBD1	TGTGCCAGCAGTTACTCGGGACAGCGTAAGGGGGGAGGACTGTTTTTT	CASSYSGQRKGGGLFF
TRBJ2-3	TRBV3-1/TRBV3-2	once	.	TGTGCCAGCAGCCAAGATGGGAGGCCAGATACGCAGTATTTT	CASSQDGRPDTQYF
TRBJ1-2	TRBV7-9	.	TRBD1	TGTGCCAGCAGACAAGGACAGGGACGCGGCTACACCTTC	CASRQGQGRGYTF
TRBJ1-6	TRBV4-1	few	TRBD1	TGCGCCAGCAGCCAAGAGGACAGGACGAGCTCCTATAATTCACCCCTCCACTTT	CASSQEDRTSSYNSPLHF
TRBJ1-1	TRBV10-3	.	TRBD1	TGTGCCATCAGAAGGGACAGGGGAATCACTGAAGCTTTCTTT	CAIRRDRGITEAFF
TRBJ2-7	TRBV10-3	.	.	TGTGCCATCAGTGAACGGCTAGAGGTCGCCTACGAGCAGTACTTC	CAISERLEVAYEQYF
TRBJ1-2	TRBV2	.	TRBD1	TGTGCCAGCAGTCTCACTCCGGGACAGGGTTATGGCTACACCTTC	CASSLTPGQGYGYTF
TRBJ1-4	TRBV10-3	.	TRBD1	TGTGCCATCAGCATCGACAGGGGTTATGAAAAACTGTTTTTT	CAISIDRGYEKLFF
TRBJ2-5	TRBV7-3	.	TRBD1	TGTGCCAGCAGCTTAGCGGGACAGGGAGGGGAGACCCAGTACTTC	CASSLAGQGGETQYF
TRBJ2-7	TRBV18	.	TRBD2	TGTGCCAGCTCACCACAAAGCAGCGGGGGGTCCTACGAGCAGTACTTC	CASSPQSSGGSYEQYF
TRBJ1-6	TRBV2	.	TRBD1	TGTGCCAGCAGGGCCGGGACAGGGGGCCTCTCACCCCTCCACTTT	CASRAGTGGLSPLHF
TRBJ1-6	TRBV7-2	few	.	TGTGCCAGCAGCCCGAGGGGGGAGGGATCTAATTCACCCCTCCACTTT	CASSPRGEGSNSPLHF
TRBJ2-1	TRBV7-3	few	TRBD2	TGTGCCAGCAGCTCCCCATCCAGCGGGGGTAACAATGAGCAGTTCTTC	CASSSPSSGGNNEQFF
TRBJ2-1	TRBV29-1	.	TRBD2	TGCAGCGTTGAGGCTAGCGGGGTGGTCAATGAGCAGTTCTTC	CSVEASGVVNEQFF
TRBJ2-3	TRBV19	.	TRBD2	TGTGCCAGTAGTGCACGGGTTAGCGGGGGTGGAGATACGCAGTATTTT	CASSARVSGGGDTQYF
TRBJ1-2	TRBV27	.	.	TGTGCCAGCTGCGACCCAGGGAGGGGAGGCTACACCTTC	CASCDPGRGGYTF
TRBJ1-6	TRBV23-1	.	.	TGCGCCAGCAGTCTGAACAGGGAGAGCTCACCCCTCCACTTT	CASSLNRESSPLHF
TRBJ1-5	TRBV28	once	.	TGTGCCAGCAGTTTATTAGGGGGGGGCGTTCAGCCCCAGCATTTT	CASSLLGGGVQPQHF
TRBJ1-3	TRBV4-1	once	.	TGCGCCAGCAGCCAGGGGGACTCCCGCTCTGGAAACACCATATATTTT	CASSQGDSRSGNTIYF
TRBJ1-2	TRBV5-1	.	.	TGCGCCAGCAGCTTGGGTCAGCGAAACTATGGCTACACCTTC	CASSLGQRNYGYTF
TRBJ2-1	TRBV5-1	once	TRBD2	TGCGCCAGCAGCCCCGGACTAGCGGGGGGCGGATACAATGAGCAGTTCTTC	CASSPGLAGGGYNEQFF
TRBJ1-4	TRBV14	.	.	TGTGCCAGCAGCCAGCTCTCAGTGGTTGAAAAACTGTTTTTT	CASSQLSVVEKLFF
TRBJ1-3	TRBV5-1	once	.	TGCGCCAGCAGCTTAATACAGGGAGGGCCTGGAAACACCATATATTTT	CASSLIQGGPGNTIYF
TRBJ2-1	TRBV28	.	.	TGTGCCAGCAGCCAGGACAGAGAGACGGCTGAGCAGTTCTTC	CASSQDRETAEQFF
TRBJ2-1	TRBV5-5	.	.	TGTGCCAGCAGCCCCCTCTCAAGAGAGAGTGAACAGTTCTTC	CASSPLSRESEQFF
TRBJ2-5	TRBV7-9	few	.	TGTGCCAGCAGCTCAGGAGAGACCCAGTACTTC	CASSSGETQYF
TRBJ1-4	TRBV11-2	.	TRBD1	TGTGCCAGCAGCCCTTCCGGGACAGGGGGCAGAAGGACTAATGAAAAACTGTTTTTT	CASSPSGTGGRRTNEKLFF
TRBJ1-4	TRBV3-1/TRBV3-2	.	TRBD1	TGTGCCAGCAGCCAAGGGCAGGGGGATTCGGAAAAACTGTTTTTT	CASSQGQGDSEKLFF
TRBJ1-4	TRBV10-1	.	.	TGCGCCAGCAGTGAGGGGGGGGAAAAACTGTTTTTT	CASSEGGEKLFF
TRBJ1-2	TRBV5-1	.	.	TGCGCCAGCAGCTTGAGTGACAGAGACTATGGCTACACCTTC	CASSLSDRDYGYTF
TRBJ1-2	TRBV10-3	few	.	TGTGCCATCAGTGAGGGACAGCCGACTAACTATGGCTACACCTTC	CAISEGQPTNYGYTF
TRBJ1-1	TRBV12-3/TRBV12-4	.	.	TGTGCCAGCAGTTTGGGGGGGGGTGCTTTCTTT	CASSLGGGAFF
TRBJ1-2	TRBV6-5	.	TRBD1	TGTGCCAGCACACAGGGGGCTCGCGGCTACACCTTC	CASTQGARGYTF
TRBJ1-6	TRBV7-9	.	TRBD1	TGTGCCAGCAGCAAAGACAGGGGGCTTGATTCACCCCTCCACTTT	CASSKDRGLDSPLHF
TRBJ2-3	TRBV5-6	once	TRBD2	TGTGCCAGCAGCTTGGTAGCGGGGGGCCTAGATACGCAGTATTTT	CASSLVAGGLDTQYF
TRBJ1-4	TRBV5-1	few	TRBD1	TGCGCCAGCAGCTTGGAGCAGGGGGGCAGTGAAAAACTGTTTTTT	CASSLEQGGSEKLFF
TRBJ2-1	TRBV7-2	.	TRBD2	TGTGCCAGCAGTCTAGCGGGGGGTGAGCAGTTCTTC	CASSLAGGEQFF